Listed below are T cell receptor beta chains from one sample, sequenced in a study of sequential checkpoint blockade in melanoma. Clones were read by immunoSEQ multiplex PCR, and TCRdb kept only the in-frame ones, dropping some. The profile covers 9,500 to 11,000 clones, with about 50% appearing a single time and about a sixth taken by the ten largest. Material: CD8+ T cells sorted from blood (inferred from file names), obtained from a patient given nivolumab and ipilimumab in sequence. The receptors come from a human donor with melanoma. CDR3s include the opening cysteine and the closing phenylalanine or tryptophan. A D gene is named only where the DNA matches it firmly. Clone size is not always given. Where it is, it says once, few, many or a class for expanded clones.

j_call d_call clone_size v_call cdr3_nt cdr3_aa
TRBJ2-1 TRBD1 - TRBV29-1 TGCAGCGTTGACCCGACAGGGGCTGGGGATGAGCAGTTCTTC CSVDPTGAGDEQFF
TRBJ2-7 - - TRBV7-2 TGTGCCAGCAGCTTGAGGGAGTCGTCCTACGAGCAGTACTTC CASSLRESSYEQYF
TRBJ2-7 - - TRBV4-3 TGCGCCAGCAGCCAAGATCCGGGAACCTACGAGCAGTACTTC CASSQDPGTYEQYF
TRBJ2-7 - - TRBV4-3 TGCGCCAGCAGCAAAGACACGGACTTGGACGAGCAGTACTTC CASSKDTDLDEQYF
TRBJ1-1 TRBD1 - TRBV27 TGTGCCAGCAGTTTATTGGGGACAGCTACTGAAGCTTTCTTT CASSLLGTATEAFF
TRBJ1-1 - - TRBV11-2 TGTGCCAGCAGCTTGGGAGACAGCGGGACTGAAGCTTTCTTT CASSLGDSGTEAFF
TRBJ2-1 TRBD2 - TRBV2 TGTGCCAGCGAAGGACTAGCGGGGGAAAATGAGCAGTTCTTC CASEGLAGENEQFF
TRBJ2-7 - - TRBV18 TGTGCCAGCTCACCAGACGGGGGGCGATACGAGCAGTACTTC CASSPDGGRYEQYF
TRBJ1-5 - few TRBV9 TGTGCCAGCAGCGAGGACGACTATAGCAATCAGCCCCAGCATTTT CASSEDDYSNQPQHF
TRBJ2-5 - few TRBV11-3 TGTGCCAGCAGCTTAGGCAGAGGTACCCAAGAGACCCAGTACTTC CASSLGRGTQETQYF
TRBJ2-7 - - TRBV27 TGTGCCAGCAGTTTAACCCCTGCTAGGGAGCAGTACTTC CASSLTPAREQYF
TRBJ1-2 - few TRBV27 TGTGCCAGCAGTCGGGGAAGGGATGGCTACACCTTC CASSRGRDGYTF
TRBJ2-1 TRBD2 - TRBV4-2 TGTGCCAGCAGCCAATGGACTAGCGGCTCCTACAATGAGCAGTTCTTC CASSQWTSGSYNEQFF
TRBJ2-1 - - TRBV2 TGTGCCAGCAGTGAAGAGGGAGATTCCTACAATGAGCAGTTCTTC CASSEEGDSYNEQFF
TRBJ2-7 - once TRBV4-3 TGCGCCAGCAGCCAAGATCGTACTAGTATCTACGAGCAGTACTTC CASSQDRTSIYEQYF
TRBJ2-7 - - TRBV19 TGTGCCAGTAGTATAGGCCCTGGGGGGAACGAGCAGTACTTC CASSIGPGGNEQYF
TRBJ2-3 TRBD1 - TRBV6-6 TGTGCCAGCAGTTACTCGGGACAGGTTGGCACAGATACGCAGTATTTT CASSYSGQVGTDTQYF
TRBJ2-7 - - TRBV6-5 TGTGCCAGCAGTTACCTAAACGGGAAAACCTACGAGCAGTACTTC CASSYLNGKTYEQYF
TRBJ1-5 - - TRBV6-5 TGTGCCAGCCGGCCGGGGGGGAACAATCAGCCCCAGCATTTT CASRPGGNNQPQHF
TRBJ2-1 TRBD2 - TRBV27 TGTGCCAGCAGTTTACTAGCGGGGGGGGGCAATGAGCAGTTCTTC CASSLLAGGGNEQFF
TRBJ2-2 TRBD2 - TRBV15 TGTGCCACCAGCAGAGAGGTTAGCGGGAGGATCACCGGGGAGCTGTTTTTT CATSREVSGRITGELFF
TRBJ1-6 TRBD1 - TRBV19 TGTGCCAGTAGCACCGGGACAGCTGATAATTCACCCCTCCACTTT CASSTGTADNSPLHF
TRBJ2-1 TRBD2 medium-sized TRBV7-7 TGTGCTAGCAGCTTAGGTAGCGGGAGCTGGAATGAGCAGTTCTTC CASSLGSGSWNEQFF
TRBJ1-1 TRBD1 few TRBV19 TGTGCCAGTAGTATGGGGACAGGGGAAGCTTTCTTT CASSMGTGEAFF
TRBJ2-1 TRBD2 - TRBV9 TGTGCCAGCAGCCCCCTAGGGACTAGCTCCTACAATGAGCAGTTCTTC CASSPLGTSSYNEQFF
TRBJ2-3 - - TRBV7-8 TGTGCCAGCAGCACAACGGAGTCGACTAGCACAGATACGCAGTATTTT CASSTTESTSTDTQYF
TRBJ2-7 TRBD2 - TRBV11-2 TGTGCCAGCAGCTTAGGCCTAGCGGGAGGGCCGTACTCCTACGAGCAGTACTTC CASSLGLAGGPYSYEQYF
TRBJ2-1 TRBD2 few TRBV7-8 TGTGCCAGCAGCCTAGGCCCGGGGACTAGCGGCAATGAGCAGTTCTTC CASSLGPGTSGNEQFF
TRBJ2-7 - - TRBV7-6 TGTGCCAGCAGCTTAGTGGCGGGCGTCTACGAGCAGTACTTC CASSLVAGVYEQYF
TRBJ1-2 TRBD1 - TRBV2 TGTGCCAGCAGTGAAGCGCTTCGTTTCGACAGGGTAGCTAACTATGGCTACACCTTC CASSEALRFDRVANYGYTF
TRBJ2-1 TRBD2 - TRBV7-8 TGTGCCAGCAGCGCCTCTACTAGCGGGAGGTATGAGCAGTTCTTC CASSASTSGRYEQFF
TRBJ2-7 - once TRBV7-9 TGTGCCAGCAGCCCCCCGGTAGGGGCCTACGAGCAGTACTTC CASSPPVGAYEQYF
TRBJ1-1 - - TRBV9 TGTGCCAGCAGCGTAGCTCCGGGAGACACTGAAGCTTTCTTT CASSVAPGDTEAFF
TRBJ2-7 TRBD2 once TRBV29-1 TGCAGCGTGGAGCGGGAGGATCCCTACGAGCAGTACTTC CSVEREDPYEQYF
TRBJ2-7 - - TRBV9 TGTGCCAGCAGCGTAGACCACGGGGGGCCCTACGAGCAGTACTTC CASSVDHGGPYEQYF
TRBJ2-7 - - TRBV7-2 TGTGCCAGCAGCTTAGGTGCAGGGCTCTACGAGCAGTACTTC CASSLGAGLYEQYF
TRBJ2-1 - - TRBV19 TGTGCCAGTAGCAGGGCTTGGGACAATGAGCAGTTCTTC CASSRAWDNEQFF
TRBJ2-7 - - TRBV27 TGTGCCAGCAGTTTAACCTCGGCCTACGAGCAGTACTTC CASSLTSAYEQYF
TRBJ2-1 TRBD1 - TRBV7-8 TGTGCCAGCAGCTTAGATATCGGGGACAGTCCCTACAATGAGCAGTTCTTC CASSLDIGDSPYNEQFF
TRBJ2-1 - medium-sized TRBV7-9 TGTGCCAGCAGCCCGTTGGGGCGGCATGAGCAGTTCTTC CASSPLGRHEQFF
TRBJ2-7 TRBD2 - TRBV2 TGTGCCTCGGGACTAGCGGGAATCTACGAGCAGTACTTC CASGLAGIYEQYF
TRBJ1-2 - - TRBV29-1 TGCAGCGTTGCAGGGGATGCCTATGGCTACACCTTC CSVAGDAYGYTF
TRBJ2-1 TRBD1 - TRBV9 TGTGCCAGCAGCCCAGGGGGAAATGAGCAGTTCTTC CASSPGGNEQFF
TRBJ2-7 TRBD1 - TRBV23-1 TGCGCCAGCAGTCAATCCTGTGGGACAGCCTACGAGCAGTACTTC CASSQSCGTAYEQYF
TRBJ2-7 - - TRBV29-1 TGCAGCGTTCTTTTTGAAAACAGGGTCTACGAGCAGTACTTC CSVLFENRVYEQYF